The 27 T cell receptor beta chains below all came from one sample that was sequenced in a study of beta chain features in type 1 diabetes (dated by TCRdb to 2016 to 2018). The library relied on the immunoSEQ multiplex PCR assay. The High Capacity cDNA Reverse Transcription Kit was used to reverse transcribe all of the isolated RNA, meaning that expressed TCRB transcripts were what got sequenced. TCRdb took over this immuneACCESS table, retaining in-frame rearrangements with V and J assigned. Such tables are incomplete; in checked studies, under half of the missing clones stem from an unresolved V gene, and the remainder is unexplained. The sample contains about 400,000 clones, approximately 12% of them found a single time. In total, the top ten clones hold around 0.01% of the sample. No antigen is known for these receptors. Summary of the overall study and its limitations: A moderate but significant shortening of TCRB CDR3 length was observed in type 1 diabetes patients in all four CD4+ subsets.

Sequencing input: naive CD4+ T cells from blood. This specimen's cell subset or site label, interpreted: true naive CD4+ T cells. These receptors were obtained from a woman between 18 and 30 years old with type 1 diabetes.

This clone was seen a handful of times. The chain combines TRBV9 with TRBJ1-1; D gene uncertain. Germline CDR1 and CDR2: SGDLS and YYNGEE. V was shortened by 4 bases and J by 5 bases, with 9 bases between the two germline ends. The CDR3 is 12 amino acids. The chain's CDR3 is CASSPGRTEAFF. The CDR3 DNA sequence: TGTGCCAGCAGCCCCGGGAGGACTGAAGCTTTCTTT.

This chain links TRBV6-5 with TRBJ2-7; 7 bases line up with TRBD2. The germline V gene encodes CDR1 MNHEY and CDR2 SVGAGI. The CDR3 has 12 residues. V gave up 2 bases and J gave up 13 bases; unmatched junction bases: 8. The CDR3 is CASSYLRGVEYF. The CDR3 DNA is TGTGCCAGCAGTTACCTTCGGGGGGTCGAATACTTC.

The chain employs TRBV19 and TRBJ2-5, with 8 positions matching TRBD2. Germline values: CDR1 LNHDA, CDR2 SQIVND (reference sequence). CDR3 length: 17 residues. V shed 3 bases and J 2 bases; nucleotides not matched to a gene: 11. CDR3 sequence: CASSIGTAGGWQETQYF. Here the CDR3 DNA reads TGTGCCAGTAGTATCGGGACTGCGGGAGGATGGCAAGAGACCCAGTACTTC.

J is TRBJ2-5 and V is TRBV7-2; D may be TRBD1 (5 bases). V lost 0 bases and J lost 4, with 18 bases in between. This CDR3 is 17 amino acids long. The V gene's germline CDR1 is SGHTA and CDR2 FQGNSA. CDR3 region: CASSLARKGAFGETQYF. CDR3 DNA sequence: TGTGCCAGCAGCTTAGCTCGGAAAGGGGCGTTTGGAGAGACCCAGTACTTC.

The chain uses TRBV6-5 and TRBJ1-2, with 10 bases that match TRBD1. CDR3 length: 16 amino acids. V shed 0 bases, J shed 5 bases, and the junction held 6 bases outside the gene matches. Germline V CDR1 and CDR2: MNHEY, SVGAGI. CDR3 sequence reads: CASSYSWDRGYYGYTF. As DNA, the CDR3 is TGTGCCAGCAGTTACTCGTGGGACAGGGGTTATTATGGCTACACCTTC.

This clone appeared a few times. CDR3 residues: CASSLLLGNEQFF. CDR3 DNA sequence: TGTGCCAGCAGCCTGCTACTAGGAAATGAGCAGTTCTTC. The J gene is TRBJ2-1, the V gene TRBV27; a weak D match, TRBD2 (5 bases). Trimming pared 6 bases from V and 7 bases from J, leaving 13 bases between. The CDR3 loop spans 13 amino acids. Looked up from germline, CDR1 is MNHEY and CDR2 is SMNVEV (reference sequence).

The chain carries TRBV18 and TRBJ1-2; 7 nucleotides match TRBD1. CDR1 is KGHSH and CDR2 is LQKENI in the germline V gene. The CDR3 extends over 15 amino acids. V gave up 0 bases and J gave up 3 bases; unmatched junction bases: 4. CDR3 protein: CASSPPQGVDYGYTF. DNA of the CDR3: TGTGCCAGCTCACCACCCCAGGGGGTCGACTATGGCTACACCTTC.

This clone has a handful of counts. The chain joins TRBV7-2 to TRBJ2-6; no definite D call. CDR1 and CDR2 (germline): SGHTA, FQGNSA. The CDR3 is 14 amino acids. Trimming shortened V by 5 bases and J by 0 bases, and 5 bases separated the two germline ends. The CDR3 region is CASSQVSGANVLTF. CDR3 coding DNA: TGTGCCAGCAGCCAGGTCTCTGGGGCCAACGTCCTGACTTTC.

The chain employs TRBV29-1 and TRBJ1-2; TRBD1 agrees at 7 bases. The CDR3 extends over 13 amino acids. J lost 6 bases, V lost 6 bases, and 10 bases had no gene match. The germline gives CDR1 SQVTM, CDR2 ANQGSEA. CDR3: CSVARQGEDGYTF. The CDR3 DNA follows: TGCAGCGTGGCCCGACAGGGTGAAGATGGCTACACCTTC.

This CDR3 reads CASSWMASGSFPYEQYF. The CDR3 coding sequence is TGTGCCAGCAGCTGGATGGCTAGCGGGAGTTTTCCCTACGAGCAGTACTTC. V usage is TRBV7-2 and J usage is TRBJ2-7; 10 nucleotides align to TRBD2. CDR1 is SGHTA, CDR2 FQGNSA, per germline. J was trimmed by 2 bases and V by 4 bases; bases with no gene match: 11. The CDR3 is made up of 17 amino acids.

A note on this clone: The sample contains more than one DNA sequence encoding this CDR3. CDR3 DNA sequence: TGTGCCAGCAGCGTAGAAGGGGGCAGCAATCAGCCCCAGCATTTT. Translation gives CASSVEGGSNQPQHF. The genes are TRBV9 and TRBJ1-5, with TRBD1 matching over 7 bases. The ends lost 0 bases at V and 1 base at J; junction bases unmatched: 1. Germline CDR1 and CDR2: SGDLS and YYNGEE. There are 15 residues in the CDR3. The complete variable domain, with remaining parts taken from reference TRBV9 and TRBJ1-5, reads DSGVTQTPKHLITATGQRVTLRCSPRSGDLSVYWYQQSLDQGLQFLIQYYNGEERAKGNILERFSAQQFPDLHSELNLSSLELGDSALYFCASSVEGGSNQPQHFGDGTRLSIL.

The chain links TRBV19 to TRBJ2-7; 9 positions agree with TRBD1. The germline CDR1 and CDR2 sequences are LNHDA and SQIVND (reference sequence). The junction had 5 bases not matched to a gene; V was cut back by 5 bases and J by 0 bases. CDR3 length equals 15 residues. The CDR3 region is CASSLWTGDSYEQYF. CDR3 sequence (DNA): TGTGCCAGTAGTCTCTGGACAGGGGACTCCTACGAGCAGTACTTC.

This chain joins TRBV15 and TRBJ2-2; D gene unclear. CDR1 and CDR2 (germline): LNHNV, YYDKDF (reference sequence). The V end lost 3 bases, the J end lost 5 bases, and 10 bases lay between the germline ends. The CDR3 has 14 residues. Here the CDR3 reads CATSSRQSTGELFF. DNA of the CDR3: TGTGCCACCAGCAGCCGACAATCAACCGGGGAGCTGTTTTTT.

The chain has TRBV7-2 and TRBJ1-6; no reliable D call. The ends were cut back, 6 bases at V and 9 bases at J, with 9 bases in the middle. CDR3 length equals 12 residues. Germline loops: CDR1 SGHTA, CDR2 FQGNSA. The CDR3 region is CASRTSSSPLHF. DNA of the CDR3: TGTGCCAGCAGAACTAGTAGTTCACCCCTCCACTTT.

The J gene is TRBJ2-3, the V gene TRBV5-8, with D perhaps TRBD2 (5 bases). The V end lost 1 base, the J end lost 6 bases, and 12 bases lay between the germline ends. Germline lookup yields CDR1 SGHTS and CDR2 YDEGEE. The CDR3 extends over 14 amino acids. DNA for the CDR3: TGTGCCAGCAGCTTGAGTCGGGGTACGGATACGCAGTATTTT. It encodes CASSLSRGTDTQYF.

The chain uses TRBV28 and TRBJ2-7; 7 bases agree with TRBD1. The CDR3 sequence is 15 residues long. CDR1 MDHEN and CDR2 SYDVKM come from the germline V gene. Trimming at V came to 7 bases and at J to 3 bases, leaving 12 bases not matched to a gene. The CDR3 spells CASKEAGTVLYEQYF. The CDR3 coding sequence is TGTGCCAGCAAGGAGGCCGGGACAGTACTCTACGAGCAGTACTTC.

The V call is TRBV5-6, the J call TRBJ2-2; a weak D match, TRBD1 (5 bases). CDR3 length: 14 amino acids. Deletions cut 0 bases from V and 6 bases from J, with 9 bases between. Germline V gene lookup returns CDR1 SGHDT and CDR2 YYEEEE. CDR3 coding DNA: TGTGCCAGCAGCTTGGGGCAGGGCCCCGGGGAGCTGTTTTTT. It specifies CASSLGQGPGELFF.

The table lists this clone with a few counts. This rearrangement joins TRBV29-1 to TRBJ1-1; TRBD1 aligns across 7 bases. V shed 4 bases, J shed 1 base, and the junction held 9 bases outside the gene matches. This CDR3 spans 15 amino acids. The V gene's germline CDR1 is SQVTM and CDR2 ANQGSEA. CDR3 in amino acids: CSVGGQMVRNTEAFF. The CDR3 nucleotides read TGCAGCGTTGGGGGACAGATGGTCCGGAACACTGAAGCTTTCTTT.

This clone was counted between two and nine times. V gene TRBV29-1 combines with J gene TRBJ2-1; TRBD1 matches at 8 bases. Per the germline V gene, CDR1 is SQVTM and CDR2 is ANQGSEA. V shed 6 bases and J 0 bases; nucleotides not matched to a gene: 13. This CDR3 has 17 amino acids. The chain's CDR3 is CSVKDPGGQSSYNEQFF. Written as DNA, the CDR3 is TGCAGCGTCAAAGACCCAGGGGGCCAGAGCTCCTACAATGAGCAGTTCTTC.

In its sample, this clone was seen a few times. The chain joins TRBV7-2 to TRBJ1-1; the match to TRBD1 covers 8 bases. CDR1 is SGHTA, CDR2 FQGNSA, per germline. V shed 3 bases and J 4 bases; nucleotides not matched to a gene: 7. The CDR3 covers 15 residues. CDR3 loop: CASSFFGTGGTEAFF. The CDR3, as DNA: TGTGCCAGCAGCTTTTTCGGGACAGGTGGCACTGAAGCTTTCTTT.

The chain recombines TRBV14 with TRBJ2-2; D remains ambiguous. Germline CDR1 reads SGHDN; CDR2 reads FVKESK. This CDR3 contains 14 residues. V was shortened by 0 bases and J by 1 base, with 3 bases between the two germline ends. In DNA form, the CDR3 reads TGTGCCAGCAGCCAAGATAAGAACACCGGGGAGCTGTTTTTT. Its translation is CASSQDKNTGELFF.

The CDR3 DNA reads TGTGCCAGCACGGAATATACGCTAGACACTGAAGCTTTCTTT. As protein: CASTEYTLDTEAFF. The chain is built from TRBV9 and TRBJ1-1; D not certain. This CDR3 has 14 amino acids. Germline lookup yields CDR1 SGDLS and CDR2 YYNGEE. V lost 6 bases and J lost 3, with 15 bases in between.

This clone was observed a handful of times. The genes are TRBV15 and TRBJ1-5; no definite D call. V was shortened by 2 bases and J by 5 bases, with 10 bases between the two germline ends. CDR3 length: 14 residues. Germline V gives CDR1 LNHNV, CDR2 YYDKDF (reference sequence). CDR3 bases: TGTGCCACCAGCAGAAAACGAGTGGATCAGCCCCAGCATTTT. This encodes CATSRKRVDQPQHF.

In its sample, this clone was seen a few times. The rearrangement joins TRBV19 to TRBJ1-2; tentative D call: TRBD1 (5 bases). CDR3 length: 14 amino acids. V lost 7 bases to trimming and J lost 7 bases, with 19 bases between them. Germline assignment: CDR1 LNHDA and CDR2 SQIVND (reference sequence). CDR3 in amino acids: CASTDGHLYLGYTF. The CDR3 nucleotides read TGTGCCAGTACCGACGGACACCTATATCTTGGCTACACCTTC. The full variable domain, completed using reference TRBV19 and TRBJ1-2, is DGGITQSPKYLFRKEGQNVTLSCEQNLNHDAMYWYRQDPGQGLRLIYYSQIVNDFQKGDIAEGYSVSREKKESFPLTVTSAQKNPTAFYLCASTDGHLYLGYTFGSGTRLTVV.

This clone appeared a few times. The chain's CDR3 is CASSLEYTEAFF. The CDR3, as DNA: TGTGCCAGCAGTTTAGAGTACACTGAAGCTTTCTTT. The V and J genes are TRBV28 and TRBJ1-1; no firm D call. From germline, CDR1 is MDHEN and CDR2 SYDVKM. The CDR3 has 12 amino acids. The V gene lost 2 bases and the J gene lost 3 bases, with 4 bases spanning the gap.

The chain joins TRBV11-2 to TRBJ2-1; D is perhaps TRBD2 (6 bases). Per germline, CDR1 SGHAT and CDR2 FQNNGV. The CDR3 runs 13 residues. Trimming stripped 1 base from V and 8 bases from J, with 9 bases between. The CDR3 sequence: CASSLAGSDEQFF. In nucleotides, the CDR3 is TGTGCCAGCAGCTTAGCCGGGAGCGATGAGCAGTTCTTC.

V gene TRBV7-8 combines with J gene TRBJ2-5; TRBD2 aligns across 9 bases. Unmatched junction bases numbered 8, after V lost 1 base and J lost 5 bases. The CDR3 sequence is 16 residues long. Germline lookup yields CDR1 SGHVS and CDR2 FQNEAQ. CDR3 in amino acids: CASSLGSLAGLETQYF. Written as DNA, the CDR3 is TGTGCCAGCAGCTTAGGGTCGCTAGCGGGATTGGAGACCCAGTACTTC. The whole variable domain, filled in from reference TRBV7-8 and TRBJ2-5, reads GAGVSQSPRYKVAKRGQDVALRCDPISGHVSLFWYQQALGQGPEFLTYFQNEAQLDKSGLPSDRFFAERPEGSVSTLKIQRTQQEDSAVYLCASSLGSLAGLETQYFGPGTRLLVL.